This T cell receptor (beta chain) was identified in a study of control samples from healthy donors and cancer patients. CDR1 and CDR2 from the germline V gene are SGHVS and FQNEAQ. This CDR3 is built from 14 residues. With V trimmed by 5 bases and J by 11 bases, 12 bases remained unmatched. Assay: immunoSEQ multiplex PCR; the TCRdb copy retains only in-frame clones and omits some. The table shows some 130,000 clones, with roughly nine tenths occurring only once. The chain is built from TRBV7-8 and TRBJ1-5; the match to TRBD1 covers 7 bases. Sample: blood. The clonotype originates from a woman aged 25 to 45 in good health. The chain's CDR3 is CASSPQGQAKTQHF. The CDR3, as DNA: TGTGCCAGCAGCCCCCAAGGACAGGCTAAGACCCAGCATTTT. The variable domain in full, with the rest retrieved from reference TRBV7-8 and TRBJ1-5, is GAGVSQSPRYKVAKRGQDVALRCDPISGHVSLFWYQQALGQGPEFLTYFQNEAQLDKSGLPSDRFFAERPEGSVSTLKIQRTQQEDSAVYLCASSPQGQAKTQHFGDGTRLSIL.